The subject of this entry is one T cell receptor (beta chain). Its antigen is not known. CD45RO-negative, CCR7-selected cells formed the naive CD8 fraction, which excluded terminally differentiated effector memory CD45RA+ cells. The data were taken from a study of shared clonotypes between healthy human individuals. Overall study findings and caveats: The study drew on few donors, limiting represented genetic and exposure-history diversity.

Germline assignment: CDR1 SQVTM and CDR2 ANQGSEA. The germline V and J ends were trimmed by 4 bases and 2 bases, with 11 bases remaining between them. CDR3 size: 13 residues. This table comes from immunoSEQ multiplex PCR, and its TCRdb copy is limited to in-frame clones, with some not included. This sample has around 580,000 clones, with 95% to 98% found just once. The origin of this receptor is a man aged 30-40 years in good health. The chain combines TRBV29-1 with TRBJ1-2, with D possibly TRBD1 on 6 matching bases. The sample comprised naive CD8+ T cells sorted from blood. This CDR3 reads CSVADSLNYGYTF. CDR3 nucleotide sequence: TGCAGCGTTGCGGACAGTTTGAACTATGGCTACACCTTC.